Sequencing of this T cell receptor beta chain was carried out in a study of technical replicates of blood from several donors (dated by TCRdb to about 2017). About this clone itself: No cognate antigen has been identified for it. No base-level quality is on record; no much larger clone is a single base apart.

For this chain, trimming is 6 bases at the V end and 2 bases at the J end, and the number of junction bases without a gene match is 9. The CDR3 spans 15 residues, from the cysteine through the phenylalanine. The entry retains the CDR3 DNA only, 45 bases that are in frame from base 1. In the germline V gene, CDR1 corresponds to MNHEY and CDR2 to SVGAGI. Preparation of the library involved the immunoSEQ multiplex PCR assay. The table comes from immuneACCESS by way of TCRdb, which keeps in-frame sequences with V and J called. Part of the clones is missing from these tables; in studies checked, under half for an unresolved V gene and the rest for unknown reasons. The sample table records approximately 79,000 clones; approximately 96% of these occur just once. 0.3% to 0.35% of the sample is held by the ten biggest clonotypes.

Recombination connected TRBV6-5 to TRBJ2-5; 7 junctional bases match TRBD1. The sequencing input was T cells isolated from PBMCs. The clonotype was recovered from a human donor in good health. This receptor has the CDR3 CASSRPGTEQETQYF. The nucleotides are TGTGCCAGCAGCCGTCCTGGGACAGAGCAAGAGACCCAGTACTTC.